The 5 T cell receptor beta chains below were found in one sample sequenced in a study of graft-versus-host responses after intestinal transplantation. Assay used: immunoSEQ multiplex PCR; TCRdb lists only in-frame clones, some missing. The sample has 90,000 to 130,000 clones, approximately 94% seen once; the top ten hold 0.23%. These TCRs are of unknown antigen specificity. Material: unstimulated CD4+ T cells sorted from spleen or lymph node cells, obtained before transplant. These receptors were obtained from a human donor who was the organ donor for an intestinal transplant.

As DNA, the CDR3 is TGTGCCAGCAGGCGGATCTCTGGAAACACCATATATTTT. This gives the protein CASRRISGNTIYF. The rearrangement links TRBV2 to TRBJ1-3, with unresolved D. The CDR3 extends over 13 amino acids. CDR1 is SNHLY and CDR2 is FYNNEI in the germline V gene. The V gene lost 6 bases and the J gene lost 0 bases, with 6 bases spanning the gap.

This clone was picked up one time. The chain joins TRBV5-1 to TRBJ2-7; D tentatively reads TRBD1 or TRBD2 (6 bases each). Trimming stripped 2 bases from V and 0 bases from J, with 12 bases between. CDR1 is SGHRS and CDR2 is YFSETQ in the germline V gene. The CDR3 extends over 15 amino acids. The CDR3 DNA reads TGCGCCAGCAGCTTTAAGGGGGGCATCTCCTACGAGCAGTACTTC. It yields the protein CASSFKGGISYEQYF. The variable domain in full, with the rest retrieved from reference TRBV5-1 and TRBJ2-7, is KAGVTQTPRYLIKTRGQQVTLSCSPISGHRSVSWYQQTPGQGLQFLFEYFSETQRNKGNFPGRFSGRQFSNSRSEMNVSTLELGDSALYLCASSFKGGISYEQYFGPGTRLTVT.

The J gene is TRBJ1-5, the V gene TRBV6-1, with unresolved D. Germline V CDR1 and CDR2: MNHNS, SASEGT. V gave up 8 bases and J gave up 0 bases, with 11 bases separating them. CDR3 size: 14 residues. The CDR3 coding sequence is TGTGCCAGCCGTGGAGGATATAGCAATCAGCCCCAGCATTTT. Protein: CASRGGYSNQPQHF.

CDR3 sequence: CASSAPVTYNEQFF. Written as DNA, the CDR3 is TGTGCCAGCAGCGCACCAGTCACCTACAATGAGCAGTTCTTC. The genes are TRBV28 and TRBJ2-1; D gene uncertain. The length of the CDR3 is 14 residues. The V gene lost 6 bases and the J gene lost 2 bases, with 11 bases spanning the gap. Germline CDR1 and CDR2: MDHEN and SYDVKM.

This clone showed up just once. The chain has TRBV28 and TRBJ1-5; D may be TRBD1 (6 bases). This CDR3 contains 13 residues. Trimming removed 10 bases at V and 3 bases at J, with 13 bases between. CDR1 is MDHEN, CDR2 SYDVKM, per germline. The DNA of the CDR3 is TGTGCCACTGTAGCAGGGGCCAATCAGCCCCAGCATTTT. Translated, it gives CATVAGANQPQHF. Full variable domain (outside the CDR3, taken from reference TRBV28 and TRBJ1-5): DVKVTQSSRYLVKRTGEKVFLECVQDMDHENMFWYRQDPGLGLRLIYFSYDVKMKEKGDIPEGYSVSREKKERFSLILESASTNQTSMYLCATVAGANQPQHFGDGTRLSIL.